The rows below give T cell receptor beta chains drawn from one sample of a study of cytomegalovirus exposure and HLA in healthy donors. Assay: immunoSEQ multiplex PCR; the TCRdb copy retains only in-frame clones and omits some. Altogether 250,000 to 350,000 clones are present, 75% to 90% being singletons, with the ten largest covering around 4%. Sequenced material: PBMCs. The receptors come from a man aged 40-50 years in good health and CMV-seropositive. The CDR3 runs from the conserved cysteine through the conserved F or W. D genes are given only for firm matches. Expanded clones are given a class, and other clones once, few, many or no size at all.

J,size,V,D,DNA,CDR3
TRBJ2-3,NA,TRBV6-4,TRBD1,TGTGCCAGCAAGCCGACAGGGGCCAGCACAGATACGCAGTATTTT,CASKPTGASTDTQYF
TRBJ2-5,NA,TRBV5-4,TRBD1,TGTGCCAGCAGCCCAGGGGACAGGGGAGGAGAGACCCAGTACTTC,CASSPGDRGGETQYF
TRBJ2-3,NA,TRBV4-3,NA,TGCGCCAGCAGCCAAGGCGCAGATACGCAGTATTTT,CASSQGADTQYF
TRBJ2-5,once,TRBV6-1,NA,TGTGCCACCGACCGCAGGGGCAGGGAGACCCAGTACTTC,CATDRRGRETQYF
TRBJ1-1,NA,TRBV10-3,TRBD1,TGTGCCATCAGCTCGACAGGGGGCTTCACTGAAGCTTTCTTT,CAISSTGGFTEAFF
TRBJ2-7,once,TRBV4-1,NA,TGCGCCAGCAGCCAAGGATCTTCGGGGGTAGAGTACTTC,CASSQGSSGVEYF
TRBJ1-1,NA,TRBV30,NA,TGTGCCGGAGGACAGCTAAAGAACACTGAAGCTTTCTTT,CAGGQLKNTEAFF
TRBJ2-6,NA,TRBV7-9,NA,TGTGCCAGCAGCTTAACAGGCCTCTCTGGGGCCAACGTCCTGACTTTC,CASSLTGLSGANVLTF
TRBJ2-5,NA,TRBV7-7,TRBD1,TGTGCTAGCAGCTTGACAGGGGGTCAAGAGACCCAGTACTTC,CASSLTGGQETQYF
TRBJ2-1,NA,TRBV5-6,TRBD2,TGTGCCAGCAGCTTCCGGCCTAGCGGCTTTGGGATAAATGAGCAGTTCTTC,CASSFRPSGFGINEQFF
TRBJ2-3,once,TRBV27,TRBD2,TGTGCCAGCAGTTTGGCGGGACTATCGTCCACAGATACGCAGTATTTT,CASSLAGLSSTDTQYF
TRBJ1-5,NA,TRBV11-2,NA,TGTGCCAGCAGCTCCGGGAAGTACAATCAGCCCCAGCATTTT,CASSSGKYNQPQHF
TRBJ2-7,NA,TRBV30,NA,TGTGCCTGGACAGGGTTAGGGCCCTACGAGCAGTACTTC,CAWTGLGPYEQYF
TRBJ2-7,NA,TRBV4-2,TRBD2,TGTGCCAGCAGCCAAGTGGGTAGCGGGAGTAGGTACGAGCAGTACTTC,CASSQVGSGSRYEQYF
TRBJ1-2,NA,TRBV27,NA,TGTGCCAGCAGCGACACACTTAGTCCAAGTGGCTACACCTTC,CASSDTLSPSGYTF